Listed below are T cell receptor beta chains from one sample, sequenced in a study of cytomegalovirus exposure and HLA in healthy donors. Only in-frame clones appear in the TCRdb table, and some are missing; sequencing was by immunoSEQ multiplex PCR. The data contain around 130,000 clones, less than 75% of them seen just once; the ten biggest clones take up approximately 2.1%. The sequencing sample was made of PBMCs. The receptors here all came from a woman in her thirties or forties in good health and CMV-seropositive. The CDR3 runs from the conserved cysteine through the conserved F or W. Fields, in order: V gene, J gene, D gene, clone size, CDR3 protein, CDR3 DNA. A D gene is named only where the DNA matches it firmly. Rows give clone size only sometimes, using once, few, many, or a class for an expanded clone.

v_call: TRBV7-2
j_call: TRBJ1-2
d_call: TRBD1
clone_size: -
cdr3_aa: CASSLNPDRLSRGGYTF
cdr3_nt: TGTGCCAGCAGCTTAAACCCGGACAGGCTCTCCCGGGGTGGCTACACCTTC

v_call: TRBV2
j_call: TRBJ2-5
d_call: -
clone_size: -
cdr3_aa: CASQSEAGGLETQYF
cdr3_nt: TGTGCCAGCCAATCGGAGGCAGGGGGGCTGGAGACCCAGTACTTC

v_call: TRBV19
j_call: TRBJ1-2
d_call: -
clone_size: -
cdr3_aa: CASTLRVGANYGYTF
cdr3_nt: TGTGCCAGTACCCTCCGGGTCGGAGCTAACTATGGCTACACCTTC

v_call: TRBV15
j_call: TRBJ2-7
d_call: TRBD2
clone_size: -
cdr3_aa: CATSRGLAGSYEQYF
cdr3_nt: TGTGCCACCAGCAGAGGGCTAGCGGGCTCCTACGAGCAGTACTTC

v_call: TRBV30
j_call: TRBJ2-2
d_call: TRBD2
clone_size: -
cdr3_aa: CAWSGGGTGELFF
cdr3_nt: TGTGCCTGGAGTGGGGGGGGGACCGGGGAGCTGTTTTTT

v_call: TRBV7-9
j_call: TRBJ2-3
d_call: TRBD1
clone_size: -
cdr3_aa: CASSLDRDADTQYF
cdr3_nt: TGTGCCAGCAGCCTGGACAGGGACGCAGATACGCAGTATTTT

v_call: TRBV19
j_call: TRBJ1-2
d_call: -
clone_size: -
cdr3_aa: CASDTGGSSNYGYTF
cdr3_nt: TGTGCCAGTGACACTGGTGGATCGTCTAACTATGGCTACACCTTC

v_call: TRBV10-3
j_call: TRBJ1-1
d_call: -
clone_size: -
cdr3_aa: CAIRGLGTEAFF
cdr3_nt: TGTGCCATCAGAGGACTTGGGACTGAAGCTTTCTTT

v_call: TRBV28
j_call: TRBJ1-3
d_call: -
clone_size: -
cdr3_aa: CASTYRGANGNTIYF
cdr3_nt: TGTGCCAGCACTTACCGGGGTGCGAACGGAAACACCATATATTTT

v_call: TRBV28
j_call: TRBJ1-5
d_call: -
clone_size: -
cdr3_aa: CASSFGGSDQPQHF
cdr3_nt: TGTGCCAGCAGTTTTGGGGGGTCGGATCAGCCCCAGCATTTT

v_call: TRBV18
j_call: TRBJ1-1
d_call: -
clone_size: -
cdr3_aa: CASSPILLGGTEAFF
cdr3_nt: TGTGCCAGCTCACCGATTTTGTTGGGGGGCACTGAAGCTTTCTTT

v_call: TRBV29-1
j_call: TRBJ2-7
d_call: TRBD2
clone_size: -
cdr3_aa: CSVAGVAAYEQYF
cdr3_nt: TGCAGCGTAGCGGGAGTCGCGGCCTACGAGCAGTACTTC

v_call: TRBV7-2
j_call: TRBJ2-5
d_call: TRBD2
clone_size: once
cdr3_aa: CASSPPGGGQETQYF
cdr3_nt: TGTGCCAGCAGCCCACCGGGCGGGGGCCAAGAGACCCAGTACTTC

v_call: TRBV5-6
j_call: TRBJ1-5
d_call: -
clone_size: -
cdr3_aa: CASSPGTGFGQPQHF
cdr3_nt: TGTGCCAGCAGCCCCGGTACAGGGTTCGGTCAGCCCCAGCATTTT

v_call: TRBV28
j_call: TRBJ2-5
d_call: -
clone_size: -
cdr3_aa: CASSSPLRVAGTQYF
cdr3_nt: TGTGCCAGCAGTTCCCCCCTCCGGGTGGCGGGAACCCAGTACTTC

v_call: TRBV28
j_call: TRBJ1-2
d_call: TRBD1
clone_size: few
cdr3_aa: CASTPGQGSGYTF
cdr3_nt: TGTGCCAGCACCCCCGGACAGGGGTCTGGCTACACCTTC

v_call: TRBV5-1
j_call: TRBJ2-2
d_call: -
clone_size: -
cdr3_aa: CASSLGGSGNTGELFF
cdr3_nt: TGCGCCAGCAGCTTGGGGGGTAGCGGAAACACCGGGGAGCTGTTTTTT

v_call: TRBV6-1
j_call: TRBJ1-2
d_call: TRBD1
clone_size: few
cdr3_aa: CASSQQGGAQGYTF
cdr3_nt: TGTGCCAGCAGTCAACAAGGGGGCGCTCAGGGCTACACCTTC

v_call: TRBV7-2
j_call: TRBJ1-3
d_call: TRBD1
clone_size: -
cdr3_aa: CASSLGGQGISGNTIYF
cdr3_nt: TGTGCCAGCAGCTTAGGAGGACAGGGGATCTCTGGAAACACCATATATTTT

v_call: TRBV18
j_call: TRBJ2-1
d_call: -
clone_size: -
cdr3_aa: CASSPLPAKSSYNEQFF
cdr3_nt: TGTGCCAGCTCACCCCTCCCTGCTAAGAGCTCCTACAATGAGCAGTTCTTC

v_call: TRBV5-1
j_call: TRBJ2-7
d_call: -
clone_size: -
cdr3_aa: CASSLSVQIYEQYF
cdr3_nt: TGCGCCAGCAGCTTGTCGGTACAGATCTACGAGCAGTACTTC

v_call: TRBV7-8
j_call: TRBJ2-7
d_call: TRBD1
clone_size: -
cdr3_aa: CASSWGTGVLEQYF
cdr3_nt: TGTGCCAGCAGCTGGGGGACAGGGGTCCTTGAGCAGTACTTC

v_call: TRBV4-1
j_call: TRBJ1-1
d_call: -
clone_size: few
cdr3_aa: CASSLQRGGVTEAFF
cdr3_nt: TGCGCCAGCAGCCTTCAGCGGGGGGGTGTCACTGAAGCTTTCTTT

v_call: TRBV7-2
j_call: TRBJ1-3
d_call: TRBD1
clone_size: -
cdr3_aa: CASSRRTGGSVSGNTIYF
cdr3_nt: TGTGCCAGCAGCCGACGGACAGGGGGGTCTGTATCTGGAAACACCATATATTTT

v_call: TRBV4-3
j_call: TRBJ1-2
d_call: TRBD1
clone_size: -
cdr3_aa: CASSQVGQEMAYGYTF
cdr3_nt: TGCGCCAGCAGCCAAGTTGGACAGGAAATGGCCTATGGCTACACCTTC

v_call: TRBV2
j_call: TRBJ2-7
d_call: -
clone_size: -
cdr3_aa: CASRAGTSYEQYF
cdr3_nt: TGTGCCAGCAGGGCTGGGACTTCATACGAGCAGTACTTC

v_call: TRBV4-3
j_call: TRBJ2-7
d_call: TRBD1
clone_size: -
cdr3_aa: CASSQDLGQGANEQYF
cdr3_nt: TGCGCCAGCAGCCAAGATCTCGGGCAGGGGGCGAACGAGCAGTACTTC

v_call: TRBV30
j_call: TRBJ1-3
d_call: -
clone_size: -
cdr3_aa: CAWTAGERGNTIYF
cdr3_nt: TGTGCCTGGACTGCAGGGGAAAGGGGAAACACCATATATTTT

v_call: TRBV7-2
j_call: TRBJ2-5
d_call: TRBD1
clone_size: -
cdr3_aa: CASSYRGREETQYF
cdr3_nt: TGTGCCAGCAGCTACAGGGGGCGCGAGGAGACCCAGTACTTC

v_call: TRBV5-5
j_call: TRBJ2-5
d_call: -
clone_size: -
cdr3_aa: CASSAGWETQYF
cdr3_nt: TGTGCCAGCAGCGCGGGTTGGGAGACCCAGTACTTC

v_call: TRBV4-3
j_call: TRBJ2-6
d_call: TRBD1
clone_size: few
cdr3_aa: CASSQGTGSGANVLTF
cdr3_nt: TGCGCCAGCAGCCAGGGGACAGGGTCTGGGGCCAACGTCCTGACTTTC

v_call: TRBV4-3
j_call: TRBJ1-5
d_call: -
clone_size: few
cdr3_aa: CASSQDWGTLHF
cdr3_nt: TGCGCCAGCAGCCAAGATTGGGGGACTTTGCATTTT

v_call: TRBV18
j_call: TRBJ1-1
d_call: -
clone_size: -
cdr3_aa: CASSPRIGGGLNTEAFF
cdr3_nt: TGTGCCAGCTCACCACGGATCGGGGGGGGACTGAACACTGAAGCTTTCTTT

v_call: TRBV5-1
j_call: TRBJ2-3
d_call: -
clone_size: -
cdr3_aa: CASSLVRAFTDTQYF
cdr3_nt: TGCGCCAGCAGCTTGGTACGCGCGTTCACAGATACGCAGTATTTT

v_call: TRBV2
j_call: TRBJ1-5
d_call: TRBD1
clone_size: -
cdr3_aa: CASSPGGQGGQPQHF
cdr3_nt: TGTGCCAGCAGTCCCGGGGGACAGGGAGGCCAGCCCCAGCATTTT

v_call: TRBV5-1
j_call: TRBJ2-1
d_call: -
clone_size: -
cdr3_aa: CASSLAESSYNEQFF
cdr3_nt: TGCGCCAGCAGCTTGGCAGAAAGCTCCTACAATGAGCAGTTCTTC

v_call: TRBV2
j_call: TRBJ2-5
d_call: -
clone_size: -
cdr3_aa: CASKVNSEETQYF
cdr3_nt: TGTGCCAGCAAAGTTAACTCCGAAGAGACCCAGTACTTC

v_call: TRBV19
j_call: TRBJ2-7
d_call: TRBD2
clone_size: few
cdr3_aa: CASSIRRGSSGSSDSYEQYF
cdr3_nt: TGTGCCAGTAGTATCCGCCGGGGGTCTAGCGGGAGCTCCGACTCCTACGAGCAGTACTTC

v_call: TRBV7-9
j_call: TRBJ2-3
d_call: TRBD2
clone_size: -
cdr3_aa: CASSPGLAGGPDTQYF
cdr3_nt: TGTGCCAGCAGCCCAGGACTAGCGGGAGGGCCAGATACGCAGTATTTT

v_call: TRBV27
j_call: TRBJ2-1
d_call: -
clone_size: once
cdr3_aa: CASSLFPAGNVNEQFF
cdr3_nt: TGTGCCAGCAGTTTATTCCCGGCGGGAAATGTAAATGAGCAGTTCTTC

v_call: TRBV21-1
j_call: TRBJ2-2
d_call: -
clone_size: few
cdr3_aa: CASSKIILAGNTGELFF
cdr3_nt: TGTGCCAGCAGCAAAATAATATTAGCGGGGAACACCGGGGAGCTGTTTTTT

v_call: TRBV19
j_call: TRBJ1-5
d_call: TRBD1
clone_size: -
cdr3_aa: CASSIGQGALYSNQPQHF
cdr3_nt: TGTGCCAGTAGTATAGGACAGGGGGCCCTTTATAGCAATCAGCCCCAGCATTTT

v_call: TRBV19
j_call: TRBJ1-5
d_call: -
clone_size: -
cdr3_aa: CASSPEWDTEGNQPQHF
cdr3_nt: TGTGCCAGTAGCCCTGAATGGGACACCGAAGGCAATCAGCCCCAGCATTTT

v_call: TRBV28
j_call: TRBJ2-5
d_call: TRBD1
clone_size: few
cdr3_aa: CASSSYRTGFNQETQYF
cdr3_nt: TGTGCCAGCAGTTCCTACCGGACAGGTTTTAACCAAGAGACCCAGTACTTC

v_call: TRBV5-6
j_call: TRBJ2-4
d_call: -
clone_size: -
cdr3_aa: CASSLIELAKNIQYF
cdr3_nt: TGTGCCAGCAGCTTGATAGAACTAGCCAAAAACATTCAGTACTTC